The 29 T cell receptor beta chains in this list originate from one sample, sequenced in a study of blood T cell repertoires in COVID-19. Method: immunoSEQ multiplex PCR; TCRdb's copy keeps in-frame clones and lacks some. The table records 250,000 to 350,000 clones, around 87% of them present only once. The source material was peripheral blood. All receptors come from a woman aged 25 to 39 who had recovered from COVID-19.

The chain couples TRBV5-1 to TRBJ2-1, with 7 bases matching TRBD2. With V trimmed by 4 bases and J by 4 bases, 8 bases remained unmatched. Germline V gene data show CDR1 as SGHRS and CDR2 as YFSETQ. The CDR3 contains 15 residues. As DNA, the CDR3 is TGCGCCAGCAGCGCCCTAAGCGGGATTTACAATGAGCAGTTCTTC. Encoded protein: CASSALSGIYNEQFF.

This clone has a single count. The chain couples TRBV19 to TRBJ2-5; maybe TRBD1 (6 bases). V was trimmed by 4 bases and J by 4 bases, leaving 10 bases between them. Germline-derived CDR1 and CDR2 are LNHDA and SQIVND (reference sequence). The CDR3 loop spans 13 amino acids. As DNA, the CDR3 is TGTGCCAGTAGTAGCTCAGGGGCAGAGACCCAGTACTTC. It encodes CASSSSGAETQYF.

The rearrangement joins TRBV19 to TRBJ2-2, with 15 bases lining up with TRBD2. CDR1 and CDR2 from the germline V gene are LNHDA and SQIVND (reference sequence). This CDR3 is 14 amino acids long. J gave up 8 bases and V 9 bases, and 4 bases lay outside the gene matches. CDR3 amino acids: CASGTSGGSGELFF. CDR3 coding DNA: TGTGCCAGCGGGACTAGCGGGGGGTCGGGGGAGCTGTTTTTT.

The CDR3 DNA reads as TGTGCCAGCTCACCACCGAGGGTAGTCACAGATACGCAGTATTTT. Encoded protein: CASSPPRVVTDTQYF. The chain recombines TRBV18 with TRBJ2-3; D may be TRBD2 (5 bases). V shed 0 bases and J shed 2 bases, with 9 bases lying between them. The CDR3 is made up of 15 amino acids. CDR1 KGHSH and CDR2 LQKENI come from the germline V gene.

The gene calls are TRBV21-1 and TRBJ2-1; the table names TRBD2, a call not compared with the DNA. TRBV21-1 corresponds to a pseudogene. The CDR3 totals 12 residues. CDR3 nucleotides: TGTGCCAGCAGCAAATCGAGGAATGAGCAGTTCTTC. Protein: CASSKSRNEQFF.

Only a few counts were recorded for this clone. Written as DNA, the CDR3 is TGTGCCAGCAGCTTCAACAGGGGGGATGAGCAGTTCTTC. Translated: CASSFNRGDEQFF. The chain joins TRBV7-2 to TRBJ2-1; 8 bases map to TRBD1. There are 13 residues in the CDR3. Germline CDR1 and CDR2: SGHTA and FQGNSA. The trim removed 3 bases at V and 8 bases at J, leaving 3 bases unmatched.

The chain has TRBV20-1 and TRBJ2-7; D gene ambiguous. The V gene's germline CDR1 is DFQATT and CDR2 SNEGSKA (reference sequence). The ends were cut back, 3 bases at V and 2 bases at J, with 17 bases in the middle. CDR3 length: 15 amino acids. In DNA form, the CDR3 reads TGCAGTGCTAGTTCCCGTCGGGTAGACCCCTACGAGCAGTACTTC. Residues: CSASSRRVDPYEQYF.

The CDR3 protein is CAWSLGTSGVADTQYF. The DNA of the CDR3 is TGTGCCTGGAGTTTGGGGACTAGCGGGGTGGCAGATACGCAGTATTTT. The V call is TRBV30, the J call TRBJ2-3, with 13 positions matching TRBD2. The V gene's germline CDR1 is GTSNPN and CDR2 SVGIG (reference sequence). V gave up 2 bases and J gave up 4 bases; unmatched junction bases: 6. The CDR3 totals 16 residues.

The chain uses TRBV7-2 and TRBJ2-1, with 8 bases aligning to TRBD2. The CDR3 sequence is 14 residues long. Germline loops: CDR1 SGHTA, CDR2 FQGNSA. V shed 5 bases, J shed 8 bases, and the junction held 8 bases outside the gene matches. The CDR3 bases are TGTGCCAGCAGCACGACGGGGGGGCACGATGAGCAGTTCTTC. This codes for CASSTTGGHDEQFF. The whole variable domain, remainder taken from reference TRBV7-2 and TRBJ2-1, is GAGVSQSPSNKVTEKGKDVELRCDPISGHTALYWYRQSLGQGLEFLIYFQGNSAPDKSGLPSDRFSAERTGGSVSTLTIQRTQQEDSAVYLCASSTTGGHDEQFFGPGTRLTVL.

The chain is built from TRBV5-5 and TRBJ2-1, with 9 positions matching TRBD1. The CDR3 extends over 15 amino acids. Trimming removed 0 bases from V and 7 bases from J; junction bases left unmatched: 5. Germline V gene data show CDR1 as SGHKS and CDR2 as YYEKEE (reference sequence). CDR3 nucleotides: TGTGCCAGCAGCTTGGGGGACAGGGCCGGGAATGAGCAGTTCTTC. Encoded protein: CASSLGDRAGNEQFF.

This chain connects TRBV28 to TRBJ2-1; TRBD2 aligns across 11 bases. The V gene end was trimmed by 5 bases and the J gene end by 5 bases; junction bases not matched to a gene: 5. The CDR3 is made up of 15 amino acids. In germline, CDR1 is MDHEN, CDR2 SYDVKM. CDR3 DNA: TGTGCCAGCAGTCTCCCGGGACTAGCGGACAATGAGCAGTTCTTC. Translating gives CASSLPGLADNEQFF. The entire variable domain, with the rest obtained from reference TRBV28 and TRBJ2-1, is as follows: DVKVTQSSRYLVKRTGEKVFLECVQDMDHENMFWYRQDPGLGLRLIYFSYDVKMKEKGDIPEGYSVSREKKERFSLILESASTNQTSMYLCASSLPGLADNEQFFGPGTRLTVL.

The chain uses TRBV27 and TRBJ1-6; possible D gene TRBD1, 5 bases. From germline, CDR1 is MNHEY and CDR2 SMNVEV (reference sequence). This CDR3 comprises 15 residues. The V end lost 2 bases, the J end lost 7 bases, and 12 bases lay between the germline ends. CDR3 protein: CASSLTRPGNSPLHF. DNA for the CDR3: TGTGCCAGCAGTTTAACGAGGCCAGGGAATTCACCCCTCCACTTT.

The V gene is TRBV7-3, the J gene TRBJ1-1, with unresolved D. Germline values: CDR1 SGHTA, CDR2 FQGTGA. This CDR3 contains 15 residues. V gave up 0 bases and J gave up 0 bases, with 8 bases separating them. The CDR3 region has the DNA TGTGCCAGCAGCTTAACGGTCAGCGTGAACACTGAAGCTTTCTTT. This gives the protein CASSLTVSVNTEAFF.

The CDR3 spells CAISESASGRDEQFF. The CDR3 nucleotides read TGTGCCATCAGTGAGTCGGCTAGCGGGAGGGATGAGCAGTTCTTC. This sequence joins TRBV10-3 and TRBJ2-1; 12 bases fit TRBD2. The CDR3 is 15 amino acids. The J segment lost 8 bases and the V segment lost 0 bases, leaving 2 bases of the junction unmatched. CDR1 and CDR2 (germline): ENHRY, SYGVKD.

This clone has just one count. J is TRBJ1-1 and V is TRBV2; tentatively, D is TRBD1 (5 bases). Trimming removed 4 bases from V and 4 bases from J, with 13 bases in between. This CDR3 comprises 14 residues. Germline assignment: CDR1 SNHLY and CDR2 FYNNEI. The CDR3 DNA follows: TGTGCCAGCAGTGGTGTCCCAAGGGGCACTGAAGCTTTCTTT. Translation: CASSGVPRGTEAFF.

J is TRBJ2-7 and V is TRBV5-1; TRBD1 aligns across 7 bases. Germline CDR1 and CDR2: SGHRS and YFSETQ. The CDR3 loop spans 14 amino acids. The ends lost 0 bases at V and 2 bases at J; junction bases unmatched: 2. CDR3 DNA: TGCGCCAGCAGCTTGGAAGGGGGCCCCTACGAGCAGTACTTC. Translation: CASSLEGGPYEQYF.

This chain joins TRBV2 and TRBJ2-2; no clear D. The CDR3 runs to 13 residues. Trimming took 2 bases from V and 7 from J, leaving 8 bases between them. Germline values: CDR1 SNHLY, CDR2 FYNNEI. The CDR3 region is CASSESVIGELFF. For the CDR3, the DNA is TGTGCCAGCAGTGAATCGGTGATCGGGGAGCTGTTTTTT.

The chain links TRBV19 to TRBJ2-5, with 8 bases lining up with TRBD1. Germline values: CDR1 LNHDA, CDR2 SQIVND (reference sequence). The CDR3 spans 15 residues. V lost 1 base to trimming and J lost 2 bases; unmatched junction nucleotides: 3. The CDR3 reads CASSIGTGRQETQYF. The CDR3 DNA follows: TGTGCCAGTAGTATAGGGACAGGGAGACAAGAGACCCAGTACTTC. The full variable domain, its missing parts supplied by reference TRBV19 and TRBJ2-5, is DGGITQSPKYLFRKEGQNVTLSCEQNLNHDAMYWYRQDPGQGLRLIYYSQIVNDFQKGDIAEGYSVSREKKESFPLTVTSAQKNPTAFYLCASSIGTGRQETQYFGPGTRLLVL.

This clone was seen more than once but under ten times. The J gene is TRBJ1-5, the V gene TRBV28; no reliable D call. Germline CDR1 is MDHEN and CDR2 is SYDVKM. V shed 0 bases and J shed 5 bases, with 8 bases lying between them. This CDR3 region has 14 residues. The CDR3 is CASSLWQAHQPQHF. CDR3 in DNA: TGTGCCAGCAGTTTATGGCAGGCCCATCAGCCCCAGCATTTT.

The chain links TRBV28 to TRBJ1-6, with D possibly being TRBD1 (5 bases). The length of the CDR3 is 12 residues. Germline V gene lookup returns CDR1 MDHEN and CDR2 SYDVKM. Trimming took off 8 bases at V and 11 bases at J, with 13 bases between the two ends. The DNA for the CDR3 is TGTGCCAGCGATGGAGGGACGCCACCCCTCCACTTT. It is translated as CASDGGTPPLHF.

This clone occurred a few times. The chain recombines TRBV20-1 with TRBJ2-5; TRBD2 is a possible D gene (7 bases). V shed 3 bases and J shed 7 bases, with 12 bases lying between them. The CDR3 loop spans 12 amino acids. The germline gives CDR1 DFQATT, CDR2 SNEGSKA (reference sequence). The CDR3 DNA sequence: TGCAGTGCTAGTATGGGGGGGCGGACCCAGTACTTC. This sequence encodes CSASMGGRTQYF.

V usage is TRBV19 and J usage is TRBJ2-5; D possibly corresponds to TRBD1 (5 bases). Trimming removed 3 bases at V and 6 bases at J, with 17 bases between. CDR3 length equals 15 residues. Germline assignment: CDR1 LNHDA and CDR2 SQIVND (reference sequence). CDR3 bases: TGTGCCAGTAGTATTACCCAGGGAATGAAACAGACCCAGTACTTC. It encodes CASSITQGMKQTQYF. Variable domain in full (rest from reference TRBV19 and TRBJ2-5): DGGITQSPKYLFRKEGQNVTLSCEQNLNHDAMYWYRQDPGQGLRLIYYSQIVNDFQKGDIAEGYSVSREKKESFPLTVTSAQKNPTAFYLCASSITQGMKQTQYFGPGTRLLVL.

The chain combines TRBV4-2 with TRBJ1-5; possible D gene TRBD1, 5 bases. Germline V gives CDR1 LGHNA, CDR2 YNFKEQ. Trimming removed 0 bases from V and 6 bases from J, with 12 bases in between. The CDR3 totals 15 residues. The CDR3 is CASSQEYQGRQPQHF. The CDR3, as DNA: TGTGCCAGCAGCCAAGAGTACCAGGGTCGTCAGCCCCAGCATTTT.

V usage is TRBV4-3 and J usage is TRBJ2-1; TRBD2 agrees at 11 bases. The germline gives CDR1 LGHNA, CDR2 YSLEER. V shed 3 bases, J shed 7 bases, and the junction held 5 bases outside the gene matches. The length of the CDR3 is 15 residues. CDR3 protein: CASSHLSGRGNEQFF. The CDR3, as DNA: TGCGCCAGCAGCCACCTTAGCGGGAGGGGGAATGAGCAGTTCTTC.

The chain combines TRBV5-6 with TRBJ2-7; maybe TRBD1 (5 bases). The CDR3 loop spans 14 amino acids. Germline loops: CDR1 SGHDT, CDR2 YYEEEE. V was pared by 0 bases and J by 2 bases, with 9 bases between. CDR3 sequence (DNA): TGTGCCAGCAGCTTGGCAGGGATCCCCTACGAGCAGTACTTC. It specifies CASSLAGIPYEQYF.

In this sample, this clone turned up a few times. V gene TRBV9 combines with J gene TRBJ2-7; possibly TRBD1 for D (5 bases). V was trimmed by 3 bases and J by 2 bases, leaving 9 bases between them. The CDR3 has 13 residues. In germline, CDR1 is SGDLS, CDR2 YYNGEE. The CDR3 DNA follows: TGTGCCAGCAGCGCGACAGACGCCTACGAGCAGTACTTC. Translating gives CASSATDAYEQYF.

The gene calls are TRBV6-5 and TRBJ2-7; 10 nucleotides match TRBD1. V shed 7 bases, J shed 4 bases, and the junction held 7 bases outside the gene matches. The CDR3 is made up of 14 amino acids. The germline V gene has CDR1 MNHEY and CDR2 SVGAGI. The CDR3 reads CASTPRTGGYEQYF. CDR3 DNA sequence: TGTGCCAGCACGCCTAGGACAGGGGGTTACGAGCAGTACTTC.

V and J are TRBV7-2 and TRBJ2-3, with TRBD2 matching over 11 bases. Germline-derived CDR1 and CDR2 are SGHTA and FQGNSA. The V segment lost 8 bases and the J segment 0 bases; nucleotides outside the gene matches: 7. The CDR3 sequence is 16 residues long. In DNA, the CDR3 is TGTGCCAGCGGAAGTGGGACTAGCGGTAGCACAGATACGCAGTATTTT. Encoded protein: CASGSGTSGSTDTQYF.

This clone was observed once. V and J are TRBV5-4 and TRBJ2-3; D is possibly TRBD1 (6 bases). This CDR3 region has 16 residues. The V gene lost 6 bases and the J gene lost 6 bases, with 23 bases spanning the gap. Germline-derived CDR1 and CDR2 are SGHNT and YYREEE (reference sequence). CDR3 nucleotides: TGTGCCAGCACCGACCCCCGGACAGAGCGGATGGATACGCAGTATTTT. Translated: CASTDPRTERMDTQYF. Drawing the rest from reference TRBV5-4 and TRBJ2-3, the complete variable domain is ETGVTQSPTHLIKTRGQQVTLRCSSQSGHNTVSWYQQALGQGPQFIFQYYREEENGRGNFPPRFSGLQFPNYSSELNVNALELDDSALYLCASTDPRTERMDTQYFGPGTRLTVL.